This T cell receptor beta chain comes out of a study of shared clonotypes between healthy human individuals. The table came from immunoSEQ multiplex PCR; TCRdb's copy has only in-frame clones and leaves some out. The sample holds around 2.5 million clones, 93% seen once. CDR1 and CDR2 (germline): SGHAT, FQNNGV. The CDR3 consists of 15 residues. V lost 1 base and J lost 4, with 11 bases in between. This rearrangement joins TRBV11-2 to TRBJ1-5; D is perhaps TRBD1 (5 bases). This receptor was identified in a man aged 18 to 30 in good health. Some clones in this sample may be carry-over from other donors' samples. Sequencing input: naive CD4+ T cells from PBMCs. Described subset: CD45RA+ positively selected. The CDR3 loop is CASSLGGEGNQPQHF. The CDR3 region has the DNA TGTGCCAGCAGCTTAGGGGGAGAGGGGAATCAGCCCCAGCATTTT.